This T cell receptor (beta chain) was documented in a study of shared clonotypes between healthy human individuals. Looking at the study overall: Per-donor plates numbered three CD4 naive, three CD4 memory, two CD8 naive and one CD8 memory.

A 200 ng quantity of DNA, about 30,000 T cell genomes, went into the sorted-subset replicate PCRs. Data came from immunoSEQ multiplex PCR; TCRdb stores just in-frame clones and leaves some out. The data contain millions of clones, roughly 94% of them singletons. The CDR3 has 17 amino acids. Trimming cost V 2 bases and J 0 bases; bases outside gene matches: 8. Germline V gene sequence: CDR1 SGHDT, CDR2 YYEEEE. Sequencing input: naive CD4+ T cells sorted from blood. Noted subset: CD45RA+ positively selected. The chain uses TRBV5-6 and TRBJ2-3; 8 bases match TRBD2. This sequence was found in a man younger than 35 in good health. The CDR3 nucleotides read TGTGCCAGCAGCTTCCTAACTAGCGGCACTAGCACAGATACGCAGTATTTT. Translated, it gives CASSFLTSGTSTDTQYF.